This entry features one TCR beta chain sequence. This CDR3 region has 13 residues. J gave up 11 bases and V 8 bases, and 11 bases lay outside the gene matches. Germline lookup yields CDR1 MNHNS and CDR2 SASEGT. The source of the sample is a study of cytomegalovirus exposure and HLA in healthy donors. The PCR employed 60 Vbeta primers together with 13 Jbeta primers. Here immunoSEQ multiplex PCR was the method, and the copy in TCRdb shows in-frame clones only, minus some. Of under 200,000 clones listed, about 80% are singletons. The receptor comes from a woman younger than 30 in good health and CMV-seropositive. Sample: PBMCs. The chain combines TRBV6-1 with TRBJ1-1; 10 bases line up with TRBD1. The CDR3 here is CASPSDRGQGAFF. CDR3 bases: TGTGCCAGCCCGTCCGACAGGGGGCAGGGGGCTTTCTTT.